This TCR beta chain was recovered during a study of blood T cells in healthy people across ages (dated by TCRdb to between 2014 and 2016). Notes on the research overall: In model experiments, template switching captured about one uniquely barcoded TCR beta cDNA molecule for every two T cells. The donors were split into four age groups: young (average roughly 15 years), middle-aged (about 40), aged (approximately 60) and long-lived (under 85). The study measured age-related changes in TCR beta repertoire diversity using deep sequencing normalized with unique cDNA molecular identifiers. To avoid experimental bias, donors of different ages were spread randomly across the sequencing lanes. Two additional independent replicas of 1 million unique cDNA reads from the same blood draw were analyzed for two donors (one aged 18 to 29 and one aged 80 or older).

Systemically healthy Caucasian individuals from Russia, about 38 in total and aged about 6 to 95 years, were included as donors. Around 10 milliliters of peripheral blood were drawn from each donor into EDTA-treated Vacutainer tubes. PBMCs were isolated by Ficoll-Paque density-gradient centrifugation, with at least 6 million obtained per sample. Total RNA, at least 6 micrograms per sample, was extracted from PBMCs with Trizol reagent. For every donor, an aliquot of PBMCs went through flow cytometry to measure the percentages of naive CD45RAhigh/CD27high T cells. Here is what the overall study found, with its caveats: Because donor CMV infection status was unknown, age-related changes in expanded clonotypes were potentially confounded. The percentage of naive T cells measured by flow cytometry correlated strongly with observed TCR beta diversity. Conclusive comparison of naive and antigen-experienced compartments was prevented by the profiling of bulk unsorted PBMCs. Compared with the aged group, the long-lived group had more naive CD4+ T cells, fewer expanded clones and increased TCR diversity, suggesting age selection. Estimates of total diversity based on one million sequenced T cells were regarded as lower bounds and as underestimates. Observed TCR beta diversity per million T cells fell roughly linearly with age, and a significant reduction was already apparent by age about 43.

Receptor amplification or capture employed 5' RACE. The sample was run on an Illumina HiSeq 2500. The second PCR ran for about 6 to 12 cycles and used a J-beta primer mix along with a sample-barcoded 5' primer. A template-switch 5' adaptor carrying 12 random nucleotides introduced a unique molecular identifier onto each TCR beta cDNA molecule. Each sample yielded at least 3 million CDR3-containing paired-end reads. First-strand cDNA was synthesized from all RNA with the Mint cDNA synthesis kit, primed by a TRBC-specific oligonucleotide. All cDNA was treated with uracil-DNA glycosylase and then went through a first 18-cycle PCR with the universal primers M1SS and BC2_uni_R. For the original study's pipeline: For normalization, 1 million high-quality reads were randomly selected from each sample, with every read carrying a distinct molecular identifier. Instead of being binned into consensus sequences, reads with shared molecular identifiers were discarded. MiTCR, with a Q25 quality threshold and the strictest error-elimination algorithm, was used for CDR3 identification, clonotype clustering and error correction. A nonparametric unseen species model using Euler transformation provided a lower-bound estimate of total TCR beta diversity. TCRdb's own reprocessing of the public reads used fastp at Q25 and MiXCR and kept productive beta chains. Entries are consolidated by CDR3 protein sequence, retaining the most common genes and DNA. The V and J calls here are based on TCRdb, not the publication. This sample holds approximately 800,000 distinct CDR3 sequences; about 37% were observed only once. Under 15% of the sample lies in the top ten.

The sample holds many counts of this clonotype. Its antigen has not been determined. Qualities for individual bases were not recorded, and no much larger clone is one base off. The CDR3, cysteine through phenylalanine, is 14 amino acids long. The only DNA kept is the CDR3, 42 bases in frame from the first base. For CDR1 and CDR2, the germline V gene lists SNHLY and FYNNEI. V and J are truncated by 2 bases and 3 bases respectively, leaving an intervening sequence of 11 bases. Rearrangement joined TRBV2 to TRBJ2-7; tentative D gene TRBD1, with 5 bases matching. Sequenced input: blood. The sequence was collected from a man between 18 and 35 years old in good health. The DNA sequence is as follows: TGTGCCAGCAGTGAACAGGGCCTGATCTACGAGCAGTACTTC. This codes for CASSEQGLIYEQYF.